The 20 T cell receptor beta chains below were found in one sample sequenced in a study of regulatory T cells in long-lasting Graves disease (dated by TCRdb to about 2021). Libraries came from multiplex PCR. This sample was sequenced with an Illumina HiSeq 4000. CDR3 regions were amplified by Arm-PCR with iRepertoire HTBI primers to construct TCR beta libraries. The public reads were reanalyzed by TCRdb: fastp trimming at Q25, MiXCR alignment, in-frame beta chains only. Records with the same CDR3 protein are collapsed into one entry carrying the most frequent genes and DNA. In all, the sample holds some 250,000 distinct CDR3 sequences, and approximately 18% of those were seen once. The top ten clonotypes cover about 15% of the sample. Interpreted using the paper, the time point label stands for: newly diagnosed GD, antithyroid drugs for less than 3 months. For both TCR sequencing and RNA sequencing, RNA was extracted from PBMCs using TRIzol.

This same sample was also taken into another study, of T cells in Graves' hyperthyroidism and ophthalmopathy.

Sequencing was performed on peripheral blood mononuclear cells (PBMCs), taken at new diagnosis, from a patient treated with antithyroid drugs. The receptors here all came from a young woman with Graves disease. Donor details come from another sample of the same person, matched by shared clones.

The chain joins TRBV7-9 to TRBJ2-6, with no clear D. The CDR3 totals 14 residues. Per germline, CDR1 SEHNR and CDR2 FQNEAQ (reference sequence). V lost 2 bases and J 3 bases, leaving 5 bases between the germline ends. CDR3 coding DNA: TGTGCCAGCAGCTTAATAGTTGGGGCCAACGTCCTGACTTTC. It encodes CASSLIVGANVLTF.

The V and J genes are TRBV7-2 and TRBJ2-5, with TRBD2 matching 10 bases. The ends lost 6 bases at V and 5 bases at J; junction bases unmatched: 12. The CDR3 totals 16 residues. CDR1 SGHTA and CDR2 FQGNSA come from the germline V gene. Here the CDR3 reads CASRPGGAGGGETQYF. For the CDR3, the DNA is TGTGCCAGCAGGCCCGGTGGAGCGGGGGGGGGGGAGACCCAGTACTTC.

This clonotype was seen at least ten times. CDR3 coding DNA: TGCGCCAGCGAGGGGGAGACTGAAGCTTTCTTT. It codes for CASEGETEAFF. The chain links TRBV5-1 to TRBJ1-1; perhaps TRBD1 as D (6 bases). The CDR3 length is 11 residues. The germline V gene has CDR1 SGHRS and CDR2 YFSETQ. V was cut by 7 bases and J by 5 bases, with 9 bases left in between.

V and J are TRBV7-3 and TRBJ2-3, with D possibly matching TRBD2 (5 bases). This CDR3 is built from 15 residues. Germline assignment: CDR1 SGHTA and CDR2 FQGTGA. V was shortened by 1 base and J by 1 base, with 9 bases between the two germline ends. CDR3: CASSLIGSGTDTQYF. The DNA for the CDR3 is TGTGCCAGCAGCTTAATCGGTAGCGGCACAGATACGCAGTATTTT.

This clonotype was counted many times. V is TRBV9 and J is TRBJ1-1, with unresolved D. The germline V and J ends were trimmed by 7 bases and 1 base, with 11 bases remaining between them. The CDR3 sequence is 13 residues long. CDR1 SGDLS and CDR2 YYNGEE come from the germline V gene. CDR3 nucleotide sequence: TGTGCCAGCGGCAGGACGGGGAACACTGAAGCTTTCTTT. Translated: CASGRTGNTEAFF.

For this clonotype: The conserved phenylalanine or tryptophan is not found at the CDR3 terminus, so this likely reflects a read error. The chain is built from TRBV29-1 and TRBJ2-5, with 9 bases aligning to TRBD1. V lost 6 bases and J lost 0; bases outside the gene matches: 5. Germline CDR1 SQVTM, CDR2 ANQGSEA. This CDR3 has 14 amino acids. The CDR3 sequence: CSVTDRGNQETQYL. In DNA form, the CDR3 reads TGCAGCGTCACGGACAGGGGTAACCAAGAGACCCAGTACCTC.

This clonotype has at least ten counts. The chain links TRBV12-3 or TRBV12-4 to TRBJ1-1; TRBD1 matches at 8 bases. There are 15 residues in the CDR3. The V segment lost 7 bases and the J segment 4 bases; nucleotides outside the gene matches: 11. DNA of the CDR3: TGTGCCAGCACCGCCGTGACAGGGGAGGGCACTGAAGCTTTCTTT. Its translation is CASTAVTGEGTEAFF.

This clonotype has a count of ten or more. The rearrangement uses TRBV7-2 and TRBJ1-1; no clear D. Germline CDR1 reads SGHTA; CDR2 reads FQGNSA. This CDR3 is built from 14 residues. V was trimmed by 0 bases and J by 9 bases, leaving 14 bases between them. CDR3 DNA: TGTGCCAGCAGCTTAGCGCGGACCGCGGCTCAAGCTTTCTTT. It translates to CASSLARTAAQAFF.

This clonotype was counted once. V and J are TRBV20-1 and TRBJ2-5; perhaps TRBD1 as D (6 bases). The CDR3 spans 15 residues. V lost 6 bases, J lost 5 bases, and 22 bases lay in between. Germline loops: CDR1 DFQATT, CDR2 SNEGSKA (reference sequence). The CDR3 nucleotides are TGCAGTGCCCCAGAACAGGGTACTATCCGGGAGACCCAGTACTTC. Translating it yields CSAPEQGTIRETQYF.

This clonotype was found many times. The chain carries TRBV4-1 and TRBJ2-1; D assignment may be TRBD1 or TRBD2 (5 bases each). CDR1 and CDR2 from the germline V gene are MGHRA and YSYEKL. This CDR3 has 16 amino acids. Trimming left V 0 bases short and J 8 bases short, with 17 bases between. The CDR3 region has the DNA TGCGCCAGCAGCCAAGAACGGGGCGTAATGGTCGATGAGCAGTTCTTC. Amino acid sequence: CASSQERGVMVDEQFF.

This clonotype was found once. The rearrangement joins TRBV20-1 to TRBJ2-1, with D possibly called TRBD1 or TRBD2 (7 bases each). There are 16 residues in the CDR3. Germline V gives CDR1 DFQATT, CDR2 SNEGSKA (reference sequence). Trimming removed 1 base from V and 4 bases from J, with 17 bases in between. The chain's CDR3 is CSARVSGGGIYNEQFF. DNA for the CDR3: TGCAGTGCTAGAGTCTCAGGGGGGGGAATTTACAATGAGCAGTTCTTC.

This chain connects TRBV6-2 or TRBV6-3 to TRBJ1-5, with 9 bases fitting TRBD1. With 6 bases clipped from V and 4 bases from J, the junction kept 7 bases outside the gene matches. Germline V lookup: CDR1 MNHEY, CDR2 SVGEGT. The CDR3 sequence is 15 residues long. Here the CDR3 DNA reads TGTGCCAGCAGCCGGGACAGGGCCCAAAATCAGCCCCAGCATTTT. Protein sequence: CASSRDRAQNQPQHF.

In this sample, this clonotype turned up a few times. CDR3 sequence: CASSVDLVDEQFF. The CDR3 bases are TGTGCCAGCAGCGTAGACTTAGTGGATGAGCAGTTCTTC. The gene calls are TRBV9 and TRBJ2-1; D gene unclear. This CDR3 has 13 residues. Looked up from germline, CDR1 is SGDLS and CDR2 is YYNGEE. V shed 0 bases and J shed 8 bases, with 9 bases lying between them.

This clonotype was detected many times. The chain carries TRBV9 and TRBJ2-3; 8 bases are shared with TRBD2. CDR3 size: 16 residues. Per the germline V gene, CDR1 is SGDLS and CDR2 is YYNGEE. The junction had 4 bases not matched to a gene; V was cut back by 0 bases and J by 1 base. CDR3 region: CASSVDGGGRTDTQYF. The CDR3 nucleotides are TGTGCCAGCAGCGTAGACGGGGGGGGGCGCACAGATACGCAGTATTTT.

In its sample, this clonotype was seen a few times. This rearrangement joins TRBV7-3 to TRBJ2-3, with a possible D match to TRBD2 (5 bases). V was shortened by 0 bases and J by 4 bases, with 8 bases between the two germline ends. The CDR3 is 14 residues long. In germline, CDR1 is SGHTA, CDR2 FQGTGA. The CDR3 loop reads CASSLTRESDTQYF. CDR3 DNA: TGTGCCAGCAGCTTAACACGGGAATCAGATACGCAGTATTTT.

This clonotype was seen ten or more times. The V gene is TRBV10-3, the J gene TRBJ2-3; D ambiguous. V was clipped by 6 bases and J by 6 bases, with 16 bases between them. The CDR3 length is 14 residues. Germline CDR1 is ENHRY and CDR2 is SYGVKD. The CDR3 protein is CAIRFTIFEDTQYF. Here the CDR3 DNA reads TGTGCCATCAGGTTTACCATATTTGAGGATACGCAGTATTTT.

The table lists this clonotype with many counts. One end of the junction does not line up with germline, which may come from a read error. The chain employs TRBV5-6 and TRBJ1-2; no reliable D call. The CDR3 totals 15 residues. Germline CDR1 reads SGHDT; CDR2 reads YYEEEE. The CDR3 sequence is CTSSLEERVNYGYTF. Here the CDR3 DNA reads TGTACCAGCAGCTTGGAGGAGCGGGTCAACTATGGCTACACCTTC.

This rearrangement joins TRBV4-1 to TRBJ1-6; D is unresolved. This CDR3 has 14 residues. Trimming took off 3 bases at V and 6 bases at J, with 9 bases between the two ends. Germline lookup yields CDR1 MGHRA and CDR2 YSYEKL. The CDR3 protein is CASSQGRGNSPLHF. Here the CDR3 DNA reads TGCGCCAGCAGCCAGGGGAGAGGTAATTCACCCCTCCACTTT.

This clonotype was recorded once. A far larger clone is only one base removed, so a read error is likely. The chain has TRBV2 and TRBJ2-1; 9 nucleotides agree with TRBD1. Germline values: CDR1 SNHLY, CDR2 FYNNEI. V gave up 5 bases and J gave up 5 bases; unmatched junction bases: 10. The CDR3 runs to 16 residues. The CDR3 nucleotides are TGTGCCAGCAGTCCAAGGGACAGGGAGGACCACAATGAGCAGTTCTTC. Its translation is CASSPRDREDHNEQFF.

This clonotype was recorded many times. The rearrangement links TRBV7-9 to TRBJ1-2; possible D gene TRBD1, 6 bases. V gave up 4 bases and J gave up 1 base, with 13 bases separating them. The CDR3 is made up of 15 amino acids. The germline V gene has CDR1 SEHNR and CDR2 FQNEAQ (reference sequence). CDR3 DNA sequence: TGTGCCAGCAGCTCCGACAGGAGATTTAACTATGGCTACACCTTC. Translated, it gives CASSSDRRFNYGYTF.